The 6 T cell receptor beta chains reported below all come from one sample, sequenced in a study of PD-L1 blockade in urothelial cancer. Measured with immunoSEQ multiplex PCR; TCRdb has only the in-frame clones, and not every one. The sample yields more than 90,000 clones, around 93% seen once. Time point specified: peripheral blood 6 weeks after treatment start. The sample here was PBMCs, taken around atezolizumab (anti-PD-L1) treatment. The receptor set was obtained from a man in his 60s with urothelial cancer.

This rearrangement joins TRBV28 to TRBJ2-1, with 9 bases identical to TRBD1. The CDR3 contains 16 residues. J gave up 7 bases and V 6 bases, and 13 bases lay outside the gene matches. Germline V gene sequence: CDR1 MDHEN, CDR2 SYDVKM. The CDR3 region is CASSPQPGQGENEQFF. CDR3 nucleotides: TGTGCCAGCAGCCCCCAACCGGGACAGGGTGAGAATGAGCAGTTCTTC.

J is TRBJ2-2 and V is TRBV7-9; 13 bases align to TRBD2. The trim removed 6 bases at V and 0 bases at J, leaving 4 bases unmatched. Germline V lookup: CDR1 SEHNR, CDR2 FQNEAQ (reference sequence). The CDR3 runs 17 residues. Here the CDR3 DNA reads TGTGCCAGCAGAAGGACTAGCGGGGGACCGAACACCGGGGAGCTGTTTTTT. Residues: CASRRTSGGPNTGELFF.

The chain uses TRBV19 and TRBJ1-5; D might be TRBD1 (5 bases). The germline V gene encodes CDR1 LNHDA and CDR2 SQIVND (reference sequence). The CDR3 totals 13 residues. With 8 bases removed from V and 5 bases from J, the gap between germline ends came to 13 bases. This CDR3 reads CASVYQGHQPQHF. CDR3 in DNA: TGTGCCAGTGTGTACCAGGGTCATCAGCCCCAGCATTTT.

This clone was counted once. This chain connects TRBV11-2 to TRBJ2-5, with TRBD2 matching 8 bases. Per germline, CDR1 SGHAT and CDR2 FQNNGV. This CDR3 region has 14 residues. The V gene end was trimmed by 0 bases and the J gene end by 4 bases; junction bases not matched to a gene: 1. The CDR3: CASSLDAGGETQYF. Here the CDR3 DNA reads TGTGCCAGCAGCTTAGATGCGGGGGGAGAGACCCAGTACTTC.

The chain carries TRBV5-1 and TRBJ1-6; TRBD1 matches 11 bases. V trimming: 3 bases; J trimming: 7 bases; junction bases outside the gene matches: 9. CDR1 SGHRS and CDR2 YFSETQ come from the germline V gene. CDR3 size: 17 residues. The CDR3 loop is CASSSVGQGASNSPLHF. The CDR3, as DNA: TGCGCCAGCAGCTCCGTCGGACAGGGGGCATCGAATTCACCCCTCCACTTT.

Details on this clone: At one boundary the junction diverges from the germline segment, which might be a read error. The chain carries TRBV6-1 and TRBJ1-1; D is unclear. CDR1 and CDR2 from the germline V gene are MNHNS and SASEGT. CDR3 length: 12 residues. The CDR3 region has the DNA TGTGCCAGCAGCCCAACCGGACTTATTTTGCTCTTT. It yields the protein CASSPTGLILLF.